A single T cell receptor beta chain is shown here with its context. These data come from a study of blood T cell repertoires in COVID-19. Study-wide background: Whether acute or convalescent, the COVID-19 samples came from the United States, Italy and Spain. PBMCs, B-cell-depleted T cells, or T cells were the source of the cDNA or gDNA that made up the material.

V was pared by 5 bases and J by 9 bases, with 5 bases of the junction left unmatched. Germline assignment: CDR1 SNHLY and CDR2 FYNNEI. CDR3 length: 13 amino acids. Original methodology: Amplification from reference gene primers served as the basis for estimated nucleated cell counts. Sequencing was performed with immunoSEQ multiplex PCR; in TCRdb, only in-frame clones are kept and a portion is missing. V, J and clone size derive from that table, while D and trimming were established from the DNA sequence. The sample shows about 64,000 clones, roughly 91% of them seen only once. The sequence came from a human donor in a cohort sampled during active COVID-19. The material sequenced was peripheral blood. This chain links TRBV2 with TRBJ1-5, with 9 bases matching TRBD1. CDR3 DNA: TGTGCCAGCAGTAACAGGGGGCGCGGGCCCCAGCATTTT. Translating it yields CASSNRGRGPQHF.